The following is a T cell receptor (beta chain) sequence with its context. Its target is unknown. This entry comes from a study of T cell clonotyping in hematopoietic cell transplantation. Study information: Recipients' pretransplant samples followed cytoreduction.

Time point here: recipient sample about 28 days before transplant, after cytoreduction. General study findings and limits: CD4 and CD8 repertoire contributions could not be separated without sorting.

This CDR3 has 15 residues. Trimming left V 4 bases short and J 0 bases short, with 8 bases between. Germline V gene lookup returns CDR1 SGHRS and CDR2 YFSETQ. Sequencing was performed with immunoSEQ multiplex PCR; in TCRdb, only in-frame clones are kept and a portion is missing. This sample has 65,000 to 80,000 clones, with 90% to 97% found just once. This specimen was peripheral blood mononuclear cells, taken before stem cell transplant. This sequence was found in a woman between 50 and 59 years old with acute myeloid leukemia. Some clones in this sample may be carry-over from other donors' samples. J is TRBJ1-6 and V is TRBV5-1; D not resolved. The CDR3 DNA sequence: TGCGCCAGCAGCGAGCTAGGCTCCTATAATTCACCCCTCCACTTT. Residues: CASSELGSYNSPLHF.